Below, 15 T cell receptor beta chains from the same sample are listed, as sequenced in a study of shared clonotypes between healthy human individuals. TCRdb's copy holds only in-frame clones and misses some; the assay was immunoSEQ multiplex PCR. The table shows millions of clones, with approximately 94% occurring only once. CD8 cells classed as naive were CD45RO-negative and positively selected for CCR7, excluding terminally differentiated effector memory CD45RA+ cells. The sequencing sample was made of naive CD8+ T cells sorted from blood. The origin of the receptors is a man aged 18 to 29 in good health.

The gene calls are TRBV6-1 and TRBJ2-2, with 7 bases aligning to TRBD1. V trimming: 4 bases; J trimming: 1 base; junction bases outside the gene matches: 6. Germline V gene data show CDR1 as MNHNS and CDR2 as SASEGT. The CDR3 loop spans 16 amino acids. CDR3 sequence reads: CASSVLGTVNTGELFF. For the CDR3, the DNA is TGTGCCAGCAGTGTTCTCGGGACAGTGAACACCGGGGAGCTGTTTTTT.

The chain joins TRBV19 to TRBJ2-7; possibly TRBD1 or TRBD2 for D (5 bases each). The CDR3 consists of 14 residues. Germline loops: CDR1 LNHDA, CDR2 SQIVND (reference sequence). The germline V and J ends were trimmed by 3 bases and 1 base, with 10 bases remaining between them. The CDR3 sequence is CASSMGPVSYEQYF. The CDR3 region has the DNA TGTGCCAGTAGTATGGGACCCGTTTCCTACGAGCAGTACTTC.

V is TRBV5-5 and J is TRBJ2-7; the D gene is possibly TRBD2 (5 bases). There are 14 residues in the CDR3. Per germline, CDR1 SGHKS and CDR2 YYEKEE (reference sequence). The V and J ends lost 0 bases and 3 bases respectively, with 10 bases between them. The CDR3 DNA sequence: TGTGCCAGCAGCTTGGACGGGGATGGCTACGAGCAGTACTTC. Translating gives CASSLDGDGYEQYF.

The chain combines TRBV5-6 with TRBJ1-6; D is possibly TRBD1 (6 bases). The V and J ends lost 3 bases and 5 bases respectively, with 12 bases between them. This CDR3 contains 15 residues. Germline V lookup: CDR1 SGHDT, CDR2 YYEEEE. CDR3 nucleotide sequence: TGTGCCAGCAGCTGGGGACACGAAAATAATTCACCCCTCCACTTT. The encoded protein is CASSWGHENNSPLHF.

The V call is TRBV27, the J call TRBJ1-1; 11 positions match TRBD1. The CDR3 totals 14 residues. V gave up 6 bases and J gave up 9 bases; unmatched junction bases: 9. Per the germline V gene, CDR1 is MNHEY and CDR2 is SMNVEV (reference sequence). CDR3 bases: TGTGCCAGCAGGAGGACAGGGGGCGCGGTAAAAGCTTTCTTT. Protein sequence: CASRRTGGAVKAFF.

This chain connects TRBV6-9 to TRBJ2-7; D may be TRBD2 (5 bases). The V end lost 6 bases, the J end lost 4 bases, and 22 bases lay between the germline ends. The CDR3 is made up of 16 amino acids. The germline gives CDR1 MNHGY, CDR2 SVAAGI. As DNA, the CDR3 is TGTGCCAGCAGCCTTGTACGGAGCGGCGGTTCTTACGAGCAGTACTTC. This gives the protein CASSLVRSGGSYEQYF.

J is TRBJ1-1 and V is TRBV4-3, with D uncertain. Germline lookup yields CDR1 LGHNA and CDR2 YSLEER. Trimming left V 0 bases short and J 5 bases short, with 13 bases between. The CDR3 totals 15 residues. As DNA, the CDR3 is TGCGCCAGCAGCCAAGAGGAAGGCCGTGGTACTGAAGCTTTCTTT. Translating it yields CASSQEEGRGTEAFF.

This chain connects TRBV9 to TRBJ1-4; D gene ambiguous. From germline, CDR1 is SGDLS and CDR2 YYNGEE. This CDR3 has 14 amino acids. The ends were cut back, 4 bases at V and 6 bases at J, with 13 bases in the middle. CDR3 nucleotide sequence: TGTGCCAGCAGCAGAGGGAGTTTCGATGAAAAACTGTTTTTT. Encoded protein: CASSRGSFDEKLFF.

As regards this clone: This sample includes further DNA sequences coding for the same CDR3. The chain is built from TRBV19 and TRBJ2-7; D call uncertain. CDR1 and CDR2 (germline): LNHDA, SQIVND (reference sequence). This CDR3 has 13 residues. Between the trimmed V and J ends, which lost 0 bases and 2 bases, there was a span of 5 bases. Here the CDR3 DNA reads TGTGCCAGTAGTATAGACCGAACCTACGAGCAGTACTTC. Encoded protein: CASSIDRTYEQYF.

The chain links TRBV5-6 to TRBJ2-5; D gene unclear. Trimming removed 0 bases at V and 3 bases at J, with 6 bases between. Germline V CDR1 and CDR2: SGHDT, YYEEEE. The CDR3 is 13 residues long. CDR3 amino acids: CASSLAGKETQYF. DNA for the CDR3: TGTGCCAGCAGCTTGGCTGGAAAAGAGACCCAGTACTTC.

This chain uses TRBV12-5 with TRBJ2-2, with 8 bases aligning to TRBD2. V was clipped by 7 bases and J by 4 bases; unmatched bases: 5. CDR1 LGHNT and CDR2 FRNRAP come from the germline V gene. The length of the CDR3 is 14 residues. The chain's CDR3 is CASALAGPTGELFF. In DNA, the CDR3 is TGTGCTAGTGCCTTAGCGGGACCCACCGGGGAGCTGTTTTTT.

As DNA, the CDR3 is TGTGCCAGTACTTACAGGGCGGGGAACACTGAAGCTTTCTTT. Amino acid sequence: CASTYRAGNTEAFF. This chain joins TRBV19 and TRBJ1-1, with D possibly matching TRBD1 (6 bases). The CDR3 sequence is 14 residues long. Germline values: CDR1 LNHDA, CDR2 SQIVND (reference sequence). The V and J ends lost 7 bases and 1 base respectively, with 13 bases between them.

This chain joins TRBV6-6 and TRBJ1-5, with D perhaps TRBD1 (6 bases). The length of the CDR3 is 15 residues. CDR1 and CDR2 (germline): MNHNY, SVGAGI (reference sequence). V shed 4 bases and J shed 0 bases, with 10 bases lying between them. The CDR3 nucleotides are TGTGCCAGCAGTTTCACGGACAGTAGCAATCAGCCCCAGCATTTT. It specifies CASSFTDSSNQPQHF.

V and J are TRBV18 and TRBJ1-1; D gene ambiguous. The V and J ends lost 3 bases and 5 bases respectively, with 16 bases between them. Germline values: CDR1 KGHSH, CDR2 LQKENI. This CDR3 is built from 15 residues. The CDR3 nucleotides are TGTGCCAGCTCACCGTACGACGAGGGTATGACTGAAGCTTTCTTT. Its protein is CASSPYDEGMTEAFF.

V gene TRBV19 combines with J gene TRBJ2-2, with 8 nucleotides matching TRBD2. V lost 6 bases to trimming and J lost 1 base; unmatched junction nucleotides: 10. The germline CDR1 and CDR2 sequences are LNHDA and SQIVND (reference sequence). The CDR3 covers 17 residues. CDR3 DNA: TGTGCCAGTAGCGGGACTAGGGACCTAGTGAACACCGGGGAGCTGTTTTTT. As protein: CASSGTRDLVNTGELFF.